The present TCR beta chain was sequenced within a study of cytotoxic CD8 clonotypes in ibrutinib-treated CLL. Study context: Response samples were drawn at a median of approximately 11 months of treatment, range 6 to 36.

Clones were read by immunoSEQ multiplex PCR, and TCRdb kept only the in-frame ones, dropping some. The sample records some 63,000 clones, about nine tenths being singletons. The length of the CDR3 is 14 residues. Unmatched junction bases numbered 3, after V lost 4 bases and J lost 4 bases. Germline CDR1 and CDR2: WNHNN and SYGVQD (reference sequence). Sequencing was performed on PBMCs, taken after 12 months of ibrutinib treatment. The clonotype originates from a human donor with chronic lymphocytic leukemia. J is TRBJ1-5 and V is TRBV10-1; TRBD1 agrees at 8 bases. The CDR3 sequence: CASSGGQANQPQHF. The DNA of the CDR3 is TGCGCCAGCAGTGGGGGACAGGCAAATCAGCCCCAGCATTTT.